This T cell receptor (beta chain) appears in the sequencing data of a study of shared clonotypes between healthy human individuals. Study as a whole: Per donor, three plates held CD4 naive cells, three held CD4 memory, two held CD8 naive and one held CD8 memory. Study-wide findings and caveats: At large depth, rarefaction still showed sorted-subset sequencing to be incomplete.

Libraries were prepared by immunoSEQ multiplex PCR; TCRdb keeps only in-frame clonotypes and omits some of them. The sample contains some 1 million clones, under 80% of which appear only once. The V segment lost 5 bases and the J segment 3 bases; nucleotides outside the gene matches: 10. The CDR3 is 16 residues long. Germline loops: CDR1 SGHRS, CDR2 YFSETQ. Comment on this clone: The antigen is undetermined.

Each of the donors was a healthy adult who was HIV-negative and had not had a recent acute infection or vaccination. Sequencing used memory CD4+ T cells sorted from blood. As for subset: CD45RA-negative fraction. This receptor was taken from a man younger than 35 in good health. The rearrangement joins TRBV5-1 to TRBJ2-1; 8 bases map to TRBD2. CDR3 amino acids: CASRSSSGGYYNEQFF. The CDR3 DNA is TGCGCCAGCAGATCCTCGAGCGGGGGATACTACAATGAGCAGTTCTTC.